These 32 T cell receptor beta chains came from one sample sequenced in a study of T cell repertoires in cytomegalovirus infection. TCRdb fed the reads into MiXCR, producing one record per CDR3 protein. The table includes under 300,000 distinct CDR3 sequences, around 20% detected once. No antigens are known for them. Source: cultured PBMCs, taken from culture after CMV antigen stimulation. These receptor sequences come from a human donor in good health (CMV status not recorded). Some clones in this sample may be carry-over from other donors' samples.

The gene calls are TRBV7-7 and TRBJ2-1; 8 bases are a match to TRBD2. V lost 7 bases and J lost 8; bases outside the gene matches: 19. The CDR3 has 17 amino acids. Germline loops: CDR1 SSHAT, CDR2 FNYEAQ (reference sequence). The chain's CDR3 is CASTNRWASGSRYEQFF. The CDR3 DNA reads TGTGCCAGCACCAACCGGTGGGCCAGCGGGAGTAGGTATGAGCAGTTCTTC.

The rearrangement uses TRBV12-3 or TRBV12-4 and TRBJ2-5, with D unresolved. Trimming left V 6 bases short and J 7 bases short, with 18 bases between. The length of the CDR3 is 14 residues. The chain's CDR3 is CASSSTDPPGTQYF. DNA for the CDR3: TGTGCCAGCAGCTCAACGGACCCCCCCGGGACCCAGTACTTC.

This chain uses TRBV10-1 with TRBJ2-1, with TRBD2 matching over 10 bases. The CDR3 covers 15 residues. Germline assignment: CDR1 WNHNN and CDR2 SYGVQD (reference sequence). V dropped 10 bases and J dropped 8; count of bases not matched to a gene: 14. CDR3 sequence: CANSSGSRGGDEQFF. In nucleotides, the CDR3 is TGCGCCAACTCTAGCGGGAGTAGGGGGGGGGATGAGCAGTTCTTC.

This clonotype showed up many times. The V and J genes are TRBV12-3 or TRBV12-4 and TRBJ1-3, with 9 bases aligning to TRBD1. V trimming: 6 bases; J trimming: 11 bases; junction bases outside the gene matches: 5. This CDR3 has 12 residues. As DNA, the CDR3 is TGTGCCAGCAGAATTGGACAGGGGCCCATATATTTT. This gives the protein CASRIGQGPIYF.

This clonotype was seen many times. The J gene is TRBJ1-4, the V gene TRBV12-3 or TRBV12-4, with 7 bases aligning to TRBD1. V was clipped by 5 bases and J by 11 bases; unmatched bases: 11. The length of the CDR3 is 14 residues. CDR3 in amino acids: CASSPNRQGGKLFF. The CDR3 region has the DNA TGTGCCAGCAGTCCTAATAGACAGGGAGGGAAACTGTTTTTT.

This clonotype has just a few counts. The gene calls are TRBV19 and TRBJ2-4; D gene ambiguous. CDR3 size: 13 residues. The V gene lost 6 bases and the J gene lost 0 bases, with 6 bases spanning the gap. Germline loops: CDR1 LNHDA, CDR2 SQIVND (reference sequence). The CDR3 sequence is CASRDLAKNIQYF. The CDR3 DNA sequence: TGTGCCAGTAGAGACTTAGCCAAAAACATTCAGTACTTC.

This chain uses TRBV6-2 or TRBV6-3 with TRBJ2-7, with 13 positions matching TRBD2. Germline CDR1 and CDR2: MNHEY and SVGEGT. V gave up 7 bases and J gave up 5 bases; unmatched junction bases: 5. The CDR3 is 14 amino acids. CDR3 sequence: CASKWTSGSNEQYF. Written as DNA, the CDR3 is TGTGCCAGCAAATGGACTAGCGGGAGCAACGAGCAGTACTTC.

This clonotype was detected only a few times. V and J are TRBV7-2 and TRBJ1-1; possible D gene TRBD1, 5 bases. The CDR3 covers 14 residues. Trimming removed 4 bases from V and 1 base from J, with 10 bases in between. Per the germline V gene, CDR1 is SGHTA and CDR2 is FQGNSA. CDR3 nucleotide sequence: TGTGCCAGCAGCTATTGGGGCGAGAACACTGAAGCTTTCTTT. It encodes CASSYWGENTEAFF.

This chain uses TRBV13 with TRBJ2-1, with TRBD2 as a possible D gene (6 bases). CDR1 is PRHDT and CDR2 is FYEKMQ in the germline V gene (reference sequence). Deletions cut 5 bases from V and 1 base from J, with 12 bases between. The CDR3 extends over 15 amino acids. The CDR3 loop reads CASSPGSTSYNEQFF. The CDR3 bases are TGTGCCAGCAGCCCCGGGAGTACATCCTACAATGAGCAGTTCTTC.

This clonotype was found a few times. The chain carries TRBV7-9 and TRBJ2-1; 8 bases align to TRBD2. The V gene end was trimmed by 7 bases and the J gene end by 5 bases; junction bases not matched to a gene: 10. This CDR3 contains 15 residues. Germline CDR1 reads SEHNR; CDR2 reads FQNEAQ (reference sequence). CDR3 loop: CASTSSGGPHNEQFF. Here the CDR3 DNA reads TGTGCCAGCACCTCTTCGGGAGGGCCCCACAATGAGCAGTTCTTC. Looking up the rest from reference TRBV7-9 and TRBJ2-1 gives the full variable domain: DTGVSQNPRHKITKRGQNVTFRCDPISEHNRLYWYRQTLGQGPEFLTYFQNEAQLEKSRLLSDRFSAERPKGSFSTLEIQRTEQGDSAMYLCASTSSGGPHNEQFFGPGTRLTVL.

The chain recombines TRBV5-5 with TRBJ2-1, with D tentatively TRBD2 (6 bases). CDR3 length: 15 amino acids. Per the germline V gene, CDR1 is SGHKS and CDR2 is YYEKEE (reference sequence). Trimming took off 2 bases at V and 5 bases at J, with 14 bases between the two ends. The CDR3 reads CASSFGTLGNNEQFF. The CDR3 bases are TGTGCCAGCAGCTTCGGGACTCTTGGGAACAATGAGCAGTTCTTC.

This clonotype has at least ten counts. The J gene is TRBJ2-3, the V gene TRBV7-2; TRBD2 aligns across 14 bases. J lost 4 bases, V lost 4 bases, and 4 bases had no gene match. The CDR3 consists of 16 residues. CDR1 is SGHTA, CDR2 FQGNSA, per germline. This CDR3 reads CASSSGLAGAADTQYF. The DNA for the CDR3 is TGTGCCAGCAGCTCGGGACTAGCGGGAGCGGCAGATACGCAGTATTTT.

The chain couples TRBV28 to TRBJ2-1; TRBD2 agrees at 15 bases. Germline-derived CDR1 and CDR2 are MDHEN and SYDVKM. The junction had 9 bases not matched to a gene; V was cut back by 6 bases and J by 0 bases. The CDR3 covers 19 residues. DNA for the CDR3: TGTGCCAGCAGGCCTAGGACTAGCGGGAGGGTCCCCTCCTACAATGAGCAGTTCTTC. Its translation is CASRPRTSGRVPSYNEQFF.

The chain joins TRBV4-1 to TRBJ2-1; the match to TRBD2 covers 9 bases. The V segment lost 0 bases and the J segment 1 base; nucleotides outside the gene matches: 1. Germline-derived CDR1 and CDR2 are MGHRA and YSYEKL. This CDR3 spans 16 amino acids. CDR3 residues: CASSQETSGSYNEQFF. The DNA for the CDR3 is TGCGCCAGCAGCCAAGAGACTAGCGGATCCTACAATGAGCAGTTCTTC.

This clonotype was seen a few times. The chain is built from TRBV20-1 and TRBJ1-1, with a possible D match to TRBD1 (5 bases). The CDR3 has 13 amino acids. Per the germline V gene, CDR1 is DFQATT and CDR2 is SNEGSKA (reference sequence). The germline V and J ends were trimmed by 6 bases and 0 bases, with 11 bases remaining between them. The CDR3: CSARQRVNTEAFF. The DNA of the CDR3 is TGCAGTGCGAGACAGAGGGTGAACACTGAAGCTTTCTTT.

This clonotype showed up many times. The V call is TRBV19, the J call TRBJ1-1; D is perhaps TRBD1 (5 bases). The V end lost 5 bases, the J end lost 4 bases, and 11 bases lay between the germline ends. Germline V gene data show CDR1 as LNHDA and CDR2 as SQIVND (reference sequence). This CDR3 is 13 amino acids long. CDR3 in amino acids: CASSANTGTEAFF. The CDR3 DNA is TGTGCCAGTAGTGCAAACACAGGCACTGAAGCTTTCTTT.

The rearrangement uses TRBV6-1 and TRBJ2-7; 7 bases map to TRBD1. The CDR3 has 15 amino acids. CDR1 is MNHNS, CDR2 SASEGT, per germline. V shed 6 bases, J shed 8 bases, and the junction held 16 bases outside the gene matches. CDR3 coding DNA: TGTGCCAGCAGCGAGGTTACAGGGGTAGGGTATAAGCAGTACTTC. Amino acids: CASSEVTGVGYKQYF.

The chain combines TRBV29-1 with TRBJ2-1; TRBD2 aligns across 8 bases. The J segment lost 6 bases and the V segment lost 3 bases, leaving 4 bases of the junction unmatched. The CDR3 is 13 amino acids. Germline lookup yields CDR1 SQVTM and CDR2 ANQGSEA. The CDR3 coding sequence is TGCAGCGTTGACGGGAGGGCCAGCAATGAGCAGTTCTTC. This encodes CSVDGRASNEQFF.

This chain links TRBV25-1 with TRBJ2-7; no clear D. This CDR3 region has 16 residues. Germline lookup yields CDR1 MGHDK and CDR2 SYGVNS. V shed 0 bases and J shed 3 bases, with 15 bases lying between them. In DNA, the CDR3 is TGTGCCAGCAGTGAATATAAGGTGGGGAACAGCTACGAGCAGTACTTC. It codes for CASSEYKVGNSYEQYF.

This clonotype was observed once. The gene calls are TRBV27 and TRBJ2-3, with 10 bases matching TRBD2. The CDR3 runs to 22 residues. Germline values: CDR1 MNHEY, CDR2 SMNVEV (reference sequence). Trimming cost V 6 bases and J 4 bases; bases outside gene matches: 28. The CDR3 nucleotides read TGTGCCAGCAGCTCCATTTTGGTCGCCGAGCGGGAGGGCCGAAGTATCGCAGATACGCAGTATTTT. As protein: CASSSILVAEREGRSIADTQYF.

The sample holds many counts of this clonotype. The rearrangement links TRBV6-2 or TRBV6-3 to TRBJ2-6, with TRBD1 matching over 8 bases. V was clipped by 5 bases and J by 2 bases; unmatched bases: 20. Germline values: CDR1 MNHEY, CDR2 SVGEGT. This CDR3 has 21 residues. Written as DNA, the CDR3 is TGTGCCAGCAGTCCCTTCCGGGACAGGCATTCTACAAGGACTGGGGCCAACGTCCTGACTTTC. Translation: CASSPFRDRHSTRTGANVLTF.

The CDR3 coding sequence is TGTGCCAGCAGAAACGGGCAGGATGCAAACTATGGCTACACCTTC. Its protein product is CASRNGQDANYGYTF. This chain uses TRBV6-2 or TRBV6-3 with TRBJ1-2; no firm D call. V lost 6 bases, J lost 2 bases, and 16 bases lay in between. The CDR3 is 15 residues long. The germline V gene has CDR1 MNHEY and CDR2 SVGEGT.

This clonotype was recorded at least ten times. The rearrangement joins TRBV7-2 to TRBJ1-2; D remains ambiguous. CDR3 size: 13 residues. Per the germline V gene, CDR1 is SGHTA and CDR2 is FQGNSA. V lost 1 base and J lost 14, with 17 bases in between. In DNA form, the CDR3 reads TGTGCCAGCAGCTTAGACAGCTGGGTGGAGGGTACCTTC. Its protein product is CASSLDSWVEGTF.

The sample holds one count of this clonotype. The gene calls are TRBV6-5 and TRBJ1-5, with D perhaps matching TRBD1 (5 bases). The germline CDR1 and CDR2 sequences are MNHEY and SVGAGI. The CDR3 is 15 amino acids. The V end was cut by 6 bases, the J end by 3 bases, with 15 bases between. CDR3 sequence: CASSPPGPNNQPQHF. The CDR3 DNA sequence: TGTGCCAGCAGCCCCCCGGGACCGAACAATCAGCCCCAGCATTTT.

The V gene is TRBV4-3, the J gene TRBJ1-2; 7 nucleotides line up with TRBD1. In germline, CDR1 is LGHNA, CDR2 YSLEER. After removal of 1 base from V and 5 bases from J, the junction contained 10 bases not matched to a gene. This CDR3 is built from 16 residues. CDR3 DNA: TGCGCCAGCAGCCAAGTAGAGGGGGCAGGAGGTTATGGCTACACCTTC. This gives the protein CASSQVEGAGGYGYTF.

CDR3 nucleotide sequence: TGTGCCACCAGCAGAGATAATACAGGGTCCCGAGTTGGCGGCTACACCTTC. This sequence encodes CATSRDNTGSRVGGYTF. The rearrangement uses TRBV15 and TRBJ1-2, with a tentative D call TRBD1 (6 bases). Trimming left V 0 bases short and J 8 bases short, with 22 bases between. Germline CDR1 is LNHNV and CDR2 is YYDKDF (reference sequence). This CDR3 is built from 17 residues.

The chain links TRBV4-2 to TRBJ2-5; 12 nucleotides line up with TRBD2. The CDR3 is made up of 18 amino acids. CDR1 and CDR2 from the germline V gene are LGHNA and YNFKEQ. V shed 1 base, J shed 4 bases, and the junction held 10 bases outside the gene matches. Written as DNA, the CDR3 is TGTGCCAGCAGCCAAGGGTTAGGGACTAGCGGGCGACGAGAGACCCAGTACTTC. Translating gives CASSQGLGTSGRRETQYF.

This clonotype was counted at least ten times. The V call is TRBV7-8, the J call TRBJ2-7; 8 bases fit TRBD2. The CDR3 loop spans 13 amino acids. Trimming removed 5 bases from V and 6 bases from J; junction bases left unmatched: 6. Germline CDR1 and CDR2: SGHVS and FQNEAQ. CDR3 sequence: CASSLRTSSEQYV. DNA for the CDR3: TGTGCCAGCAGCCTTCGGACTAGCTCCGAGCAGTACGTC.

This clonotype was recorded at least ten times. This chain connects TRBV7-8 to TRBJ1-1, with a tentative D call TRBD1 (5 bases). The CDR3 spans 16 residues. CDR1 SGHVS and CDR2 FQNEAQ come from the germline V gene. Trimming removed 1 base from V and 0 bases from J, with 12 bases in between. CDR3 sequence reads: CASSLGTGRMNTEAFF. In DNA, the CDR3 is TGTGCCAGCAGCTTAGGAACAGGCCGTATGAACACTGAAGCTTTCTTT. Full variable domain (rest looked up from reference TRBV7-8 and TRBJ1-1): GAGVSQSPRYKVAKRGQDVALRCDPISGHVSLFWYQQALGQGPEFLTYFQNEAQLDKSGLPSDRFFAERPEGSVSTLKIQRTQQEDSAVYLCASSLGTGRMNTEAFFGQGTRLTVV.

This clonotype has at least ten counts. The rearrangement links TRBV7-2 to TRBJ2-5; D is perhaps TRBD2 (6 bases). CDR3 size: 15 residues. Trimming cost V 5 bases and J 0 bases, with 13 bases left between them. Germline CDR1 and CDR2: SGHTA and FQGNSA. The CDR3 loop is CASSMGTANQETQYF. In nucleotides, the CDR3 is TGTGCCAGCAGCATGGGGACTGCAAACCAAGAGACCCAGTACTTC.

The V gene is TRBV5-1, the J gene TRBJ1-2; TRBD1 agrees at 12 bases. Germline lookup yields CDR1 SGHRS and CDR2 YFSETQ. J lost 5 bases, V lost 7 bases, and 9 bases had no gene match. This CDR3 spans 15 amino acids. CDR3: CASGPGTGGEYGYTF. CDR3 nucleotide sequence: TGCGCCAGCGGACCCGGGACAGGGGGCGAGTATGGCTACACCTTC.

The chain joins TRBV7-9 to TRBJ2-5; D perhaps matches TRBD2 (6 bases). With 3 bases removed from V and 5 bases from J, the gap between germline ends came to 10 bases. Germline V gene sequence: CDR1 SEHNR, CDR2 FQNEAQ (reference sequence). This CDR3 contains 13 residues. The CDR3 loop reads CASSLAGRETQYF. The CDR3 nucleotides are TGTGCCAGCAGCTTGGCAGGGAGGGAGACCCAGTACTTC.